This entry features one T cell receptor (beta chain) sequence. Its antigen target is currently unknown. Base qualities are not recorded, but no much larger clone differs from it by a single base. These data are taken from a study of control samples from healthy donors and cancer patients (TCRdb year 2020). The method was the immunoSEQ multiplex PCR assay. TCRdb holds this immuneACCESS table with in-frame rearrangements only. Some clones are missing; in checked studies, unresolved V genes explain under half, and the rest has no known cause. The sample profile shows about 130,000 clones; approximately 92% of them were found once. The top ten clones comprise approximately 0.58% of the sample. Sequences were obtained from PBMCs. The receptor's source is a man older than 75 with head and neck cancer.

The CDR3 protein is CASSVVRDTDTQYF. The DNA sequence is TGCGCCAGCAGCGTAGTACGGGACACAGATACGCAGTATTTT. Rearrangement joined TRBV5-1 to TRBJ2-3; a tentative D match to TRBD2 spans 5 bases. Measured from the cysteine to the phenylalanine, the CDR3 is 14 residues long. Kept here is only the CDR3 DNA, which spans 42 bases and is read in frame from base 1. From the germline V gene, CDR1 is SGHRS and CDR2 is YFSETQ. Between the V and J ends, shortened by 4 bases and 2 bases respectively, the junction contains 11 bases. With the rest looked up from the reference TRBV5-1 and TRBJ2-3 genes rather than sequenced, the full variable domain is KAGVTQTPRYLIKTRGQQVTLSCSPISGHRSVSWYQQTPGQGLQFLFEYFSETQRNKGNFPGRFSGRQFSNSRSEMNVSTLELGDSALYLCASSVVRDTDTQYFGPGTRLTVL.